The next 30 T cell receptor beta chains were all read from a single sample in a study of cytomegalovirus exposure and HLA in healthy donors. Both 60 Vbeta primers and 13 Jbeta primers went into the PCR. Produced via immunoSEQ multiplex PCR; TCRdb's table is partial and in-frame only. The sample carries roughly 190,000 clones, 87% recorded once. Sequencing used PBMCs. The receptor set was obtained from a man between 25 and 39 years old in good health and CMV-seronegative.

This chain uses TRBV6-5 with TRBJ1-1, with D possibly TRBD1 on 6 matching bases. The ends were cut back, 5 bases at V and 8 bases at J, with 12 bases in the middle. Germline CDR1 reads MNHEY; CDR2 reads SVGAGI. The CDR3 has 12 amino acids. The CDR3 sequence is CASSQPTGEAFF. CDR3 DNA: TGTGCCAGCAGTCAACCAACAGGGGAAGCTTTCTTT.

The chain employs TRBV7-6 and TRBJ1-3; no firm D call. Germline V gene lookup returns CDR1 SGHVS and CDR2 FNYEAQ. Trimming removed 6 bases from V and 0 bases from J, with 15 bases in between. The CDR3 runs to 16 residues. In nucleotides, the CDR3 is TGTGCCAGCAGGAATCCCTACGGGTACTCTGGAAACACCATATATTTT. This gives the protein CASRNPYGYSGNTIYF.

On this clone itself: The same CDR3 arises from other DNA sequences in this sample as well. This sequence joins TRBV27 and TRBJ2-1, with 9 bases that match TRBD2. The CDR3 spans 14 residues. V was clipped by 3 bases and J by 3 bases; unmatched bases: 0. Per germline, CDR1 MNHEY and CDR2 SMNVEV (reference sequence). CDR3 in amino acids: CASSLRGGYNEQFF. DNA for the CDR3: TGTGCCAGCAGTTTGCGGGGGGGCTACAATGAGCAGTTCTTC.

The gene calls are TRBV4-3 and TRBJ2-6, with D uncertain. Germline lookup yields CDR1 LGHNA and CDR2 YSLEER. The CDR3 consists of 14 residues. Trimming pared 1 base from V and 1 base from J, leaving 2 bases between. The CDR3 sequence: CASSQASGANVLTF. CDR3 DNA: TGCGCCAGCAGCCAAGCGTCTGGGGCCAACGTCCTGACTTTC.

This chain connects TRBV5-1 to TRBJ2-3, with D tentatively TRBD1 (6 bases). V was pared by 0 bases and J by 2 bases, with 10 bases between. The CDR3 has 15 residues. The germline V gene encodes CDR1 SGHRS and CDR2 YFSETQ. CDR3 in DNA: TGCGCCAGCAGCTTGGTGGGGGCCCACACAGATACGCAGTATTTT. Its protein is CASSLVGAHTDTQYF.

This clone was picked up a small number of times. The gene calls are TRBV2 and TRBJ2-1; TRBD2 is a possible D gene (6 bases). The CDR3 covers 12 residues. Trimming removed 7 bases at V and 10 bases at J, with 14 bases between. Germline CDR1 is SNHLY and CDR2 is FYNNEI. In nucleotides, the CDR3 is TGTGCCAGCATGATTGGGGGGTGGGAGCAGTTCTTC. As protein: CASMIGGWEQFF.

This chain uses TRBV29-1 with TRBJ2-7; D may be TRBD1 (5 bases). The CDR3 loop spans 12 amino acids. Trimming took off 7 bases at V and 2 bases at J, with 12 bases between the two ends. Germline V CDR1 and CDR2: SQVTM, ANQGSEA. In nucleotides, the CDR3 is TGCAGCGCCGTGACAGACACCTACGAGCAGTACTTC. Its protein is CSAVTDTYEQYF.

The chain is built from TRBV28 and TRBJ2-1, with 8 bases matching TRBD1. The junction had 6 bases not matched to a gene; V was cut back by 7 bases and J by 7 bases. CDR3 length equals 13 residues. CDR1 and CDR2 (germline): MDHEN, SYDVKM. The CDR3 nucleotides read TGTGCCAGCATGGAGGACAGGGAGAATGAGCAGTTCTTC. Translation: CASMEDRENEQFF.

The V and J genes are TRBV19 and TRBJ2-7, with 7 bases fitting TRBD1. The junction had 4 bases not matched to a gene; V was cut back by 0 bases and J by 2 bases. CDR3 size: 15 residues. Germline CDR1 is LNHDA and CDR2 is SQIVND (reference sequence). The CDR3 DNA sequence: TGTGCCAGTAGTATAGAGACAGGGATCGCCTACGAGCAGTACTTC. The encoded protein is CASSIETGIAYEQYF.

For the CDR3, the DNA is TGTGCCAGTAGAACCGTTCGGGACAGGGTCACCGGGGAGCTGTTTTTT. It translates to CASRTVRDRVTGELFF. The chain is built from TRBV19 and TRBJ2-2; TRBD1 agrees at 9 bases. V was clipped by 6 bases and J by 4 bases; unmatched bases: 9. Germline assignment: CDR1 LNHDA and CDR2 SQIVND (reference sequence). The CDR3 runs to 16 residues.

The chain has TRBV6-1 and TRBJ2-7; TRBD1 aligns across 7 bases. Germline lookup yields CDR1 MNHNS and CDR2 SASEGT. V lost 8 bases to trimming and J lost 0 bases; unmatched junction nucleotides: 10. This CDR3 is 15 amino acids long. This CDR3 reads CASEDGTVSSYEQYF. CDR3 bases: TGTGCCAGCGAGGATGGGACAGTAAGCTCCTACGAGCAGTACTTC.

The V call is TRBV7-2, the J call TRBJ2-4; D is unresolved. With 5 bases removed from V and 0 bases from J, the gap between germline ends came to 14 bases. CDR3 length: 16 amino acids. Germline values: CDR1 SGHTA, CDR2 FQGNSA. CDR3 residues: CASSLPLTVAKNIQYF. CDR3 sequence (DNA): TGTGCCAGCAGCCTCCCCCTCACGGTAGCCAAAAACATTCAGTACTTC.

This clone showed up just once. The chain joins TRBV6-1 to TRBJ1-6, with a weak D call TRBD1 (5 bases). The CDR3 spans 13 residues. Trimming cost V 4 bases and J 10 bases, with 11 bases left between them. CDR1 is MNHNS, CDR2 SASEGT, per germline. CDR3 residues: CASSGRPGSPLHF. The DNA for the CDR3 is TGTGCCAGCAGTGGTAGGCCAGGGTCACCCCTCCACTTT.

Notes on this clone: A junction boundary mismatches the germline segment, possibly from a read error. The CDR3 protein is CASGRDYGGRNSQYF. The CDR3 region has the DNA TGTGCCAGCGGCCGGGACTACGGGGGGAGAAACAGTCAGTACTTC. The genes are TRBV6-1 and TRBJ2-4, with 7 positions matching TRBD2. Germline-derived CDR1 and CDR2 are MNHNS and SASEGT. The CDR3 runs 15 residues.

This chain connects TRBV5-1 to TRBJ2-1; 16 nucleotides agree with TRBD2. This CDR3 comprises 17 residues. V shed 4 bases, J shed 5 bases, and the junction held 6 bases outside the gene matches. CDR1 and CDR2 from the germline V gene are SGHRS and YFSETQ. CDR3 nucleotide sequence: TGCGCCAGCAGCCTCGGGACTAGCGGGAGGGCTCACAATGAGCAGTTCTTC. Protein sequence: CASSLGTSGRAHNEQFF.

The V call is TRBV5-1, the J call TRBJ1-4, with 9 nucleotides matching TRBD1. V was pared by 0 bases and J by 11 bases, with 5 bases of the junction left unmatched. The germline gives CDR1 SGHRS, CDR2 YFSETQ. This CDR3 is 14 amino acids long. DNA of the CDR3: TGCGCCAGCAGCTTGGACAGGGGGCAGGGGAAACTGTTTTTT. Residues: CASSLDRGQGKLFF.

This chain links TRBV28 with TRBJ1-2; D ambiguous. The CDR3 length is 15 residues. Germline V CDR1 and CDR2: MDHEN, SYDVKM. Trimming left V 5 bases short and J 0 bases short, with 13 bases between. CDR3 sequence reads: CASSVVGKANYGYTF. The DNA for the CDR3 is TGTGCCAGCAGTGTAGTGGGCAAAGCTAACTATGGCTACACCTTC.

This chain connects TRBV29-1 to TRBJ2-7; maybe TRBD1 (5 bases). Germline lookup yields CDR1 SQVTM and CDR2 ANQGSEA. The CDR3 totals 13 residues. Trimming removed 4 bases at V and 3 bases at J, with 13 bases between. CDR3 DNA: TGCAGCGTTGGAGCGACAGTCGACTACGAGCAGTACTTC. Translation gives CSVGATVDYEQYF.

V gene TRBV30 combines with J gene TRBJ2-1; possible D gene TRBD2, 5 bases. Germline CDR1 GTSNPN, CDR2 SVGIG (reference sequence). The CDR3 length is 14 residues. Trimming removed 3 bases at V and 7 bases at J, with 16 bases between. Here the CDR3 DNA reads TGTGCCTGGAGGCGGTCGGACTTCTTGAATGAGCAGTTCTTC. Residues: CAWRRSDFLNEQFF. Full variable domain (rest looked up from reference TRBV30 and TRBJ2-1): SQTIHQWPATLVQPVGSPLSLECTVEGTSNPNLYWYRQAAGRGLQLLFYSVGIGQISSEVPQNLSASRPQDRQFILSSKKLLLSDSGFYLCAWRRSDFLNEQFFGPGTRLTVL.

The chain carries TRBV19 and TRBJ1-5, with D tentatively TRBD1 (5 bases). Germline CDR1 LNHDA, CDR2 SQIVND (reference sequence). The CDR3 length is 16 residues. V gave up 4 bases and J gave up 8 bases, with 21 bases separating them. CDR3 sequence (DNA): TGTGCCAGTAGTACCCGCCGGAGGGGAAACGGGGAGCCCCAGCATTTT. This gives the protein CASSTRRRGNGEPQHF.

The count of this clone is one. The CDR3 nucleotides are TGCGCCAGCAGCCAAGATAGGGGACAGCCCCAGCATTTT. This encodes CASSQDRGQPQHF. This chain uses TRBV4-1 with TRBJ1-5; perhaps TRBD1 as D (5 bases). The CDR3 has 13 residues. Germline CDR1 is MGHRA and CDR2 is YSYEKL. V dropped 0 bases and J dropped 7 bases, with 7 bases sitting between them.

This chain uses TRBV27 with TRBJ1-6, with 7 bases identical to TRBD1. The CDR3 sequence is 14 residues long. J gave up 7 bases and V 6 bases, and 6 bases lay outside the gene matches. Germline V gives CDR1 MNHEY, CDR2 SMNVEV (reference sequence). The DNA of the CDR3 is TGTGCCAGCAGCCGGGACAGAACAAATTCACCCCTCCACTTT. This encodes CASSRDRTNSPLHF.

The rearrangement uses TRBV5-1 and TRBJ2-3; D remains ambiguous. The germline CDR1 and CDR2 sequences are SGHRS and YFSETQ. The CDR3 has 14 residues. V was pared by 3 bases and J by 2 bases, with 10 bases between. The CDR3 nucleotides read TGCGCCAGCAGCTCCAGCGAACCCACAGATACGCAGTATTTT. It is translated as CASSSSEPTDTQYF.

The chain joins TRBV27 to TRBJ2-6; 7 bases are a match to TRBD2. Looked up from germline, CDR1 is MNHEY and CDR2 is SMNVEV (reference sequence). CDR3 length equals 18 residues. The ends lost 2 bases at V and 4 bases at J; junction bases unmatched: 11. The DNA for the CDR3 is TGTGCCAGCAGTTTAACCTGGCGGGGGTCTTCCGGGGCCAACGTCCTGACTTTC. It specifies CASSLTWRGSSGANVLTF.

CDR3 sequence (DNA): TGTGCCAGCAGCAGGACAGGGGGCAGAGATACGCAGTATTTT. It is translated as CASSRTGGRDTQYF. V usage is TRBV11-2 and J usage is TRBJ2-3, with 11 bases that match TRBD1. This CDR3 contains 14 residues. The V gene's germline CDR1 is SGHAT and CDR2 FQNNGV. Losses at the gene ends were 5 bases for V and 5 bases for J; bases not matched to a gene: 3. The full variable domain, in which reference TRBV11-2 and TRBJ2-3 provide the parts outside the CDR3, is EAGVAQSPRYKIIEKRQSVAFWCNPISGHATLYWYQQILGQGPKLLIQFQNNGVVDDSQLPKDRFSAERLKGVDSTLKIQPAKLEDSAVYLCASSRTGGRDTQYFGPGTRLTVL.

The chain recombines TRBV7-9 with TRBJ2-2, with 7 bases aligning to TRBD2. Losses at the gene ends were 3 bases for V and 4 bases for J; bases not matched to a gene: 5. There are 15 residues in the CDR3. Germline assignment: CDR1 SEHNR and CDR2 FQNEAQ (reference sequence). The CDR3 DNA follows: TGTGCCAGCAGCTTGGGACTAAACCCCACCGGGGAGCTGTTTTTT. It yields the protein CASSLGLNPTGELFF.

This clone has just one count. This rearrangement joins TRBV28 to TRBJ2-1, with a tentative D call TRBD2 (5 bases). Germline lookup yields CDR1 MDHEN and CDR2 SYDVKM. The V end was cut by 5 bases, the J end by 5 bases, with 16 bases between. The CDR3 is made up of 15 amino acids. As DNA, the CDR3 is TGTGCCAGCAGTGGGCGTCTAGCACCCAACAATGAGCAGTTCTTC. Translating it yields CASSGRLAPNNEQFF.

The chain links TRBV6-5 to TRBJ1-6; no definite D call. Per germline, CDR1 MNHEY and CDR2 SVGAGI. Between the trimmed V and J ends, which lost 0 bases and 13 bases, there was a span of 16 bases. There are 15 residues in the CDR3. CDR3 sequence reads: CASSYSATKATPLHF. For the CDR3, the DNA is TGTGCCAGCAGTTACTCTGCGACTAAGGCTACCCCCCTCCACTTT.

V is TRBV6-1 and J is TRBJ2-7; D is undetermined. The CDR3 totals 14 residues. Germline lookup yields CDR1 MNHNS and CDR2 SASEGT. Trimming took off 1 base at V and 1 base at J, with 8 bases between the two ends. CDR3 coding DNA: TGTGCCAGCAGTGAAGTTCACTATTCCTACGAGCAGTACTTC. This encodes CASSEVHYSYEQYF.

This chain links TRBV5-1 with TRBJ2-7; 8 bases fit TRBD1. V gave up 3 bases and J gave up 6 bases; unmatched junction bases: 11. Germline CDR1 is SGHRS and CDR2 is YFSETQ. The CDR3 spans 15 residues. CDR3 amino acids: CASSSRTGSLGEQYF. In DNA, the CDR3 is TGCGCCAGCAGCTCGCGGACAGGGAGTTTGGGCGAGCAGTACTTC.